The following is a T cell receptor (beta chain) sequence with its context. Its target is not known. Data came from immunoSEQ multiplex PCR; TCRdb stores just in-frame clones and leaves some out. The repertoire has some 40,000 clones, under 95% of them found once; the top ten carry over 12%. These data come from a study of OX40 agonist ivuxolimab in advanced cancers. Across the study: Dose-escalation cases comprised hepatocellular carcinoma, melanoma, renal cell or head and neck cancer. Patients were around 83% male with ages about 23 to 79, mean 60. General observations from the study: With doses of 0.1 to 3.0 mg/kg, CD4+ and CD8+ blood T cells had undergone clonal expansion by week 6.

The V gene's germline CDR1 is SGHTA and CDR2 FQGNSA. The CDR3 sequence is 15 residues long. The V end was cut by 5 bases, the J end by 0 bases, with 11 bases between. At baseline, cycle 4 day 1, and cycle 7 day 1, blood was sampled. This TCR came from an adult with an advanced solid tumor such as melanoma, head and neck, liver or kidney cancer. The rearrangement links TRBV7-2 to TRBJ2-1, with D tentatively TRBD1 or TRBD2 (5 bases each). The sample consisted of CD4+ or CD8+ T cells sorted from blood, taken in a trial of the OX40 agonist ivuxolimab. CDR3 nucleotide sequence: TGTGCCAGCAGCCGGGACCTTAGCTCCTACAATGAGCAGTTCTTC. Its protein product is CASSRDLSSYNEQFF.